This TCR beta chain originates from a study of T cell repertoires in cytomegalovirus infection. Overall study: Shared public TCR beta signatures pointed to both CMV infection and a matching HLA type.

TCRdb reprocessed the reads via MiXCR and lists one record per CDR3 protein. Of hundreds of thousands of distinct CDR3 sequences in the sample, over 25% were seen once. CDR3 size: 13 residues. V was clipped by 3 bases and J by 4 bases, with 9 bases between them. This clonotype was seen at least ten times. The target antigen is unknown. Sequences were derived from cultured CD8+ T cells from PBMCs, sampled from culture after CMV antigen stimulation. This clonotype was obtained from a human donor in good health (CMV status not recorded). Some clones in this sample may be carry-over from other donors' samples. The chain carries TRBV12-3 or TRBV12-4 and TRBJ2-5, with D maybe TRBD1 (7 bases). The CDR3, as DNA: TGTGCCAGCAGTTTTCAGGGGGGAGAGACCCAGTACTTC. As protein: CASSFQGGETQYF.